These 17 T cell receptor beta chains originate from one sample sequenced in a study of blood T cells in healthy people across ages. Using a J-beta primer mix together with a sample-barcoded 5' primer, a second PCR was run for roughly 6 to 12 cycles. TCRdb reanalysed the 5' RACE reads using MiXCR and keeps one entry per CDR3 protein. The sample carries hundreds of thousands of distinct CDR3 sequences, 62% recorded once. Sequencing input: blood. Source of these receptors: a young man in good health.

This clonotype was counted between two and nine times. The chain has TRBV20-1 and TRBJ2-7, with D perhaps TRBD2 (6 bases). V was trimmed by 0 bases and J by 0 bases, leaving 12 bases between them. Per the germline V gene, CDR1 is DFQATT and CDR2 is SNEGSKA (reference sequence). The CDR3 runs to 15 residues. CDR3 loop: CSARDPRGSSYEQYF. The DNA of the CDR3 is TGCAGTGCTAGAGATCCTCGGGGGAGCTCCTACGAGCAGTACTTC.

The rearrangement joins TRBV12-3 or TRBV12-4 to TRBJ2-6; D gene uncertain. This CDR3 comprises 13 residues. The germline V and J ends were trimmed by 2 bases and 6 bases, with 5 bases remaining between them. This chain's CDR3 is CASSLREANVLTF. CDR3 nucleotide sequence: TGTGCCAGCAGTTTAAGGGAGGCCAACGTCCTGACTTTC.

The J gene is TRBJ1-1, the V gene TRBV20-1, with a tentative D call TRBD1 (5 bases). The CDR3 totals 13 residues. Per the germline V gene, CDR1 is DFQATT and CDR2 is SNEGSKA (reference sequence). V was cut by 2 bases and J by 2 bases, with 9 bases left in between. The CDR3 sequence: CSARPRVNTEAFF. DNA for the CDR3: TGCAGTGCTAGACCCAGGGTAAACACTGAAGCTTTCTTT.

This chain uses TRBV7-9 with TRBJ1-1, with D unclear. Germline V gives CDR1 SEHNR, CDR2 FQNEAQ (reference sequence). The ends were cut back, 7 bases at V and 0 bases at J, with 15 bases in the middle. This CDR3 has 15 residues. The chain's CDR3 is CASTKRRGVNTEAFF. The CDR3 nucleotides are TGTGCCAGCACAAAGAGGCGCGGGGTGAACACTGAAGCTTTCTTT.

The genes are TRBV10-3 and TRBJ2-1, with TRBD2 matching 10 bases. The ends lost 7 bases at V and 6 bases at J; junction bases unmatched: 6. This CDR3 comprises 14 residues. Germline loops: CDR1 ENHRY, CDR2 SYGVKD. The CDR3 bases are TGTGCCATCAATCTAGCGGGGGCTATCAATGAGCAGTTCTTC. The encoded protein is CAINLAGAINEQFF.

V and J are TRBV7-2 and TRBJ1-4, with TRBD1 as a possible D gene (6 bases). CDR1 is SGHTA, CDR2 FQGNSA, per germline. Trimming took 1 base from V and 5 from J, leaving 14 bases between them. CDR3 length equals 16 residues. Here the CDR3 reads CASSLVIDRRNEKLFF. CDR3 coding DNA: TGTGCCAGCAGCTTAGTTATCGACAGGCGCAATGAAAAACTGTTTTTT.

The V gene is TRBV7-3, the J gene TRBJ2-1, with D unresolved. V was pared by 1 base and J by 5 bases, with 15 bases between. This CDR3 comprises 16 residues. The germline gives CDR1 SGHTA, CDR2 FQGTGA. This chain's CDR3 is CASSLRVGPPHNEQFF. CDR3 sequence (DNA): TGTGCCAGCAGCTTAAGGGTCGGACCCCCACACAATGAGCAGTTCTTC.

The chain employs TRBV12-3 or TRBV12-4 and TRBJ1-2; weak D call: TRBD1 (6 bases). This CDR3 comprises 14 residues. V was cut by 6 bases and J by 4 bases, with 15 bases left in between. CDR3 in amino acids: CASRPGGAGYGYTF. CDR3 sequence (DNA): TGTGCCAGCAGGCCTGGGGGCGCGGGCTATGGCTACACCTTC.

This sequence joins TRBV4-3 and TRBJ2-6; 8 nucleotides line up with TRBD1. Germline V lookup: CDR1 LGHNA, CDR2 YSLEER. V shed 0 bases and J 3 bases; nucleotides not matched to a gene: 7. CDR3 length: 18 amino acids. CDR3 DNA: TGCGCCAGCAGCCAAGAGAGACAGGGGCCGGGTGGGGCCAACGTCCTGACTTTC. Amino acid sequence: CASSQERQGPGGANVLTF.

This chain links TRBV20-1 with TRBJ2-7; TRBD1 aligns across 11 bases. Looked up from germline, CDR1 is DFQATT and CDR2 is SNEGSKA (reference sequence). The CDR3 has 16 amino acids. Germline trimming cut 3 bases from V and 5 bases from J; bases unmatched to any gene: 12. CDR3 loop: CSARVRRDRGSDEQYF. The CDR3 coding sequence is TGCAGTGCTAGGGTCAGGCGGGACAGGGGGAGTGACGAGCAGTACTTC.

The chain has TRBV29-1 and TRBJ2-5; 10 bases align to TRBD1. CDR3 length: 14 residues. Looked up from germline, CDR1 is SQVTM and CDR2 is ANQGSEA. The ends lost 6 bases at V and 5 bases at J; junction bases unmatched: 9. The CDR3 reads CSVEPGQGRETQYF. In DNA, the CDR3 is TGCAGCGTCGAACCGGGACAGGGGAGGGAGACCCAGTACTTC.

V usage is TRBV5-6 and J usage is TRBJ2-7; no firm D call. From germline, CDR1 is SGHDT and CDR2 YYEEEE. This CDR3 has 12 amino acids. V lost 2 bases and J lost 7, with 10 bases in between. The CDR3 here is CASSFTAREQYF. The CDR3 nucleotides are TGTGCCAGCAGCTTCACAGCACGGGAGCAGTACTTC.

The chain couples TRBV15 to TRBJ2-1; 12 nucleotides align to TRBD2. This CDR3 is 17 amino acids long. J was trimmed by 5 bases and V by 5 bases; bases with no gene match: 10. Per the germline V gene, CDR1 is LNHNV and CDR2 is YYDKDF (reference sequence). This CDR3 is CATSLRLAGVFNNEQFF. The CDR3 DNA is TGTGCCACCAGCCTAAGACTAGCGGGGGTGTTCAACAATGAGCAGTTCTTC.

The rearrangement joins TRBV6-6 to TRBJ2-7; 10 bases map to TRBD2. V gave up 4 bases and J gave up 4 bases; unmatched junction bases: 10. Germline CDR1 reads MNHNY; CDR2 reads SVGAGI (reference sequence). There are 16 residues in the CDR3. CDR3 in DNA: TGTGCCAGCAGTTCCTCGGCTAGCGGGGGAGATTACGAGCAGTACTTC. Translated, it gives CASSSSASGGDYEQYF.

The chain is built from TRBV9 and TRBJ2-5; tentative D call: TRBD1 (6 bases). V lost 3 bases, J lost 0 bases, and 18 bases lay in between. Germline V lookup: CDR1 SGDLS, CDR2 YYNGEE. The CDR3 runs to 17 residues. The CDR3 reads CASSEGFGQGYQETQYF. The CDR3 DNA follows: TGTGCCAGCAGCGAGGGATTTGGGCAGGGGTACCAAGAGACCCAGTACTTC.

With regard to this clonotype: Its ends do not fully match the called genes, so a read error is possible. V and J are TRBV6-1 and TRBJ2-7; D might be TRBD2 (5 bases). In germline, CDR1 is MNHNS, CDR2 SASEGT. This CDR3 is 15 amino acids long. Written as DNA, the CDR3 is TGTGCCAGCAGTGAAGGAGCGGATACTTACTACGAGCAGTATTTC. This encodes CASSEGADTYYEQYF.

The J gene is TRBJ2-1, the V gene TRBV29-1, with 9 positions matching TRBD2. CDR3 size: 18 residues. CDR1 is SQVTM, CDR2 ANQGSEA, per germline. J gave up 4 bases and V 1 base, and 14 bases lay outside the gene matches. The chain's CDR3 is CSVEAGGGGGELYNEQFF. The CDR3 bases are TGCAGCGTTGAAGCAGGGGGAGGCGGGGGGGAACTTTACAATGAGCAGTTCTTC.